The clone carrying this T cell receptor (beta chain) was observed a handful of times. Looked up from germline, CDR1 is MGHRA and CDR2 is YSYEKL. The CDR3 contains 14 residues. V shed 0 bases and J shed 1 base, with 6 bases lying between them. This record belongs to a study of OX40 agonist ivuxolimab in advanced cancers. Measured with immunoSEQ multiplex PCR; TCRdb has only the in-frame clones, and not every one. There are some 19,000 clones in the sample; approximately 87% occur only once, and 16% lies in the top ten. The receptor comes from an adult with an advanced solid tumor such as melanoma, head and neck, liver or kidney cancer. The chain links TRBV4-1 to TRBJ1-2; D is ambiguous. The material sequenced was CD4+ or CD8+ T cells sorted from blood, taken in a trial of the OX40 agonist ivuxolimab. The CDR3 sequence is CASSQDPDNYGYTF. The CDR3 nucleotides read TGCGCCAGCAGCCAAGACCCTGATAACTATGGCTACACCTTC.